This T cell receptor (beta chain) emerged from a study of cytomegalovirus exposure and HLA in healthy donors. The table came from immunoSEQ multiplex PCR; TCRdb's copy has only in-frame clones and leaves some out. The sample lists 140,000 or so clones; about nine tenths were seen once. This clonotype was obtained from a man in his late teens or twenties in good health and CMV-seropositive. The sequencing sample was made of PBMCs.

CDR3 bases: TGTGCCAGCAGCACCCAGAAGGGGGTGGGTGGCTACACCTTC. As protein: CASSTQKGVGGYTF. The J gene is TRBJ1-2, the V gene TRBV13; possible D gene TRBD1, 6 bases. V shed 5 bases and J shed 7 bases, with 17 bases lying between them. This CDR3 spans 14 amino acids. Looked up from germline, CDR1 is PRHDT and CDR2 is FYEKMQ (reference sequence).